Only one count was recorded for the clone carrying this T cell receptor beta chain. One junction end disagrees with the germline gene, perhaps due to a read error. This CDR3 has 16 residues. Germline CDR1 and CDR2: SGHRS and YFSETQ. This entry belongs to a study of cytomegalovirus exposure and HLA in healthy donors. With 60 Vbeta and 13 Jbeta primers, the PCR was carried out. Sequencing was performed with immunoSEQ multiplex PCR; in TCRdb, only in-frame clones are kept and a portion is missing. Of about 150,000 clones listed, roughly 71% are singletons. V usage is TRBV5-1 and J usage is TRBJ2-7; 12 bases align to TRBD1. The TCR originated in a woman in her forties in good health and CMV-seronegative. What was sequenced was PBMCs. CDR3 amino acids: CASSLGRDRGLYEQHF. CDR3 in DNA: TGCGCCAGCAGCTTGGGCCGGGACAGGGGGCTCTACGAGCAGCACTTC.